This T cell receptor beta chain was sequenced during a study of identical twins. TCRdb fed the 5' RACE reads into MiXCR, producing one record per CDR3 protein. Of hundreds of thousands of distinct CDR3 sequences listed, about a tenth are singletons. This clonotype was counted ten times or more. The CDR3 sequence is 16 residues long. The V gene end was trimmed by 5 bases and the J gene end by 3 bases; junction bases not matched to a gene: 13. CDR1 is KGHSH and CDR2 is LQKENI in the germline V gene. This TCR derives from a woman younger than 30 in good health. The sample was memory (CD45RO+) T cells sorted from blood. This chain connects TRBV18 to TRBJ2-7; 7 positions match TRBD2. CDR3 bases: TGTGCCAGCTCATCAAATAGACCTAGCGGCATCTACGAGCAGTACTTC. This encodes CASSSNRPSGIYEQYF.